This T cell receptor beta chain originates from a study of cytotoxic CD8 clonotypes in ibrutinib-treated CLL. Study-wide background: The average sample held roughly 240,000 productive templates and approximately 93,000 productive rearrangements.

Here immunoSEQ multiplex PCR was the method, and the copy in TCRdb shows in-frame clones only, minus some. This table has about 140,000 clones, over 75% appearing once. The J segment lost 2 bases and the V segment lost 4 bases, leaving 10 bases of the junction unmatched. This CDR3 has 18 residues. CDR1 and CDR2 from the germline V gene are SEHNR and FQNEAQ (reference sequence). This clone appeared a single time. The clonotype originates from a human donor with chronic lymphocytic leukemia. V gene TRBV7-9 combines with J gene TRBJ2-3, with 12 bases aligning to TRBD2. Specimen: PBMCs, collected after 36 months of ibrutinib treatment. DNA for the CDR3: TGTGCCAGCAGCTCAGGACTAGCGGGAATCCGAGTCACAGATACGCAGTATTTT. Amino acid sequence: CASSSGLAGIRVTDTQYF.